Each of the 20 T cell receptor beta chains below was sequenced from the same sample in a study of cytomegalovirus exposure and HLA in healthy donors. With 60 Vbeta and 13 Jbeta primers, the PCR was carried out. Profiling relied on immunoSEQ multiplex PCR, and the TCRdb table lists in-frame clones only, not all of them. The sample holds about 160,000 clones, approximately 86% seen once. Specimen: PBMCs. The source is a woman aged 18-30 years in good health and CMV-seronegative.

The chain combines TRBV7-9 with TRBJ1-1; maybe TRBD1 (6 bases). V was shortened by 3 bases and J by 5 bases, with 19 bases between the two germline ends. From germline, CDR1 is SEHNR and CDR2 FQNEAQ (reference sequence). The CDR3 sequence is 16 residues long. CDR3 sequence (DNA): TGTGCCAGCAGCTTCAACACAGGGAACGGCAGGACTGAAGCTTTCTTT. It yields the protein CASSFNTGNGRTEAFF.

This clone was recorded only once. CDR3 region: CASRQGLDNEQFF. For the CDR3, the DNA is TGTGCCAGCCGACAGGGGTTAGACAATGAGCAGTTCTTC. The J gene is TRBJ2-1, the V gene TRBV28; 8 positions match TRBD1. The CDR3 is 13 residues long. CDR1 and CDR2 (germline): MDHEN, SYDVKM. The ends lost 8 bases at V and 5 bases at J; junction bases unmatched: 5.

A word on this clone: Other nucleotide sequences from this sample produce the same CDR3. This sequence joins TRBV28 and TRBJ1-2; D call uncertain. The CDR3 spans 12 residues. V was shortened by 8 bases and J by 5 bases, with 12 bases between the two germline ends. Germline CDR1 is MDHEN and CDR2 is SYDVKM. The CDR3 nucleotides read TGTGCCAGCTCCTTGGGGAGATATGGCTACACCTTC. This sequence encodes CASSLGRYGYTF.

The sample holds a few counts of this clone. This rearrangement joins TRBV28 to TRBJ1-4; perhaps TRBD1 as D (6 bases). This CDR3 is 16 amino acids long. V gave up 5 bases and J gave up 0 bases, with 13 bases separating them. Germline assignment: CDR1 MDHEN and CDR2 SYDVKM. CDR3 sequence: CASSPRQDATNEKLFF. The CDR3 DNA is TGTGCCAGCAGTCCCCGACAGGACGCAACTAATGAAAAACTGTTTTTT.

The chain links TRBV27 to TRBJ2-7; 12 bases are a match to TRBD2. CDR3 size: 16 residues. Germline V gene lookup returns CDR1 MNHEY and CDR2 SMNVEV (reference sequence). The trim removed 7 bases at V and 5 bases at J, leaving 12 bases unmatched. CDR3 residues: CASNPTIGLAGNEQYF. The CDR3 DNA reads as TGTGCCAGCAATCCAACAATAGGACTAGCGGGAAACGAGCAGTACTTC.

The genes are TRBV7-2 and TRBJ1-5; 8 bases are shared with TRBD1. The J segment lost 4 bases and the V segment lost 5 bases, leaving 10 bases of the junction unmatched. This CDR3 contains 16 residues. The germline CDR1 and CDR2 sequences are SGHTA and FQGNSA. In DNA, the CDR3 is TGTGCCAGCAGCCGGACAGGGATGTTGGGGAATCAGCCCCAGCATTTT. Translation: CASSRTGMLGNQPQHF. Based on the CDR3 plus reference TRBV7-2 and TRBJ1-5, the full variable domain is GAGVSQSPSNKVTEKGKDVELRCDPISGHTALYWYRQSLGQGLEFLIYFQGNSAPDKSGLPSDRFSAERTGGSVSTLTIQRTQQEDSAVYLCASSRTGMLGNQPQHFGDGTRLSIL.

This chain joins TRBV7-2 and TRBJ2-7, with D perhaps matching TRBD2 (6 bases). Deletions cut 2 bases from V and 0 bases from J, with 11 bases between. CDR3 length: 15 amino acids. Germline loops: CDR1 SGHTA, CDR2 FQGNSA. The CDR3 DNA is TGTGCCAGCAGCTTAAGCGGGTCGAGCTCCTACGAGCAGTACTTC. Translated, it gives CASSLSGSSSYEQYF.

V usage is TRBV5-6 and J usage is TRBJ2-5, with TRBD2 matching over 7 bases. The DNA end is a closer match to TRBJ2-7, so the J assignment may be wrong. Germline V CDR1 and CDR2: SGHDT, YYEEEE. This CDR3 has 16 residues. Here the CDR3 DNA reads TGTGCCAGCAGCTTGGCCGTTGGTGTAGCGGGCTACGAGCAGTACTTC. Residues: CASSLAVGVAGYEQYF.

The CDR3 protein is CASSPGLAGGRETQYF. Here the CDR3 DNA reads TGTGCCAGCAGCCCCGGTCTAGCGGGGGGCAGGGAGACCCAGTACTTC. This chain connects TRBV5-6 to TRBJ2-5; 11 bases match TRBD2. CDR3 length: 16 residues. Per the germline V gene, CDR1 is SGHDT and CDR2 is YYEEEE. The V and J ends lost 4 bases and 5 bases, in that order; junction bases with no gene match: 10. The full variable domain, completed using reference TRBV5-6 and TRBJ2-5, is DAGVTQSPTHLIKTRGQQVTLRCSPKSGHDTVSWYQQALGQGPQFIFQYYEEEERQRGNFPDRFSGHQFPNYSSELNVNALLLGDSALYLCASSPGLAGGRETQYFGPGTRLLVL.

The chain employs TRBV6-5 and TRBJ1-2; 11 bases agree with TRBD1. V shed 6 bases and J 10 bases; nucleotides not matched to a gene: 4. The CDR3 sequence is 12 residues long. CDR1 is MNHEY and CDR2 is SVGAGI in the germline V gene. CDR3 in DNA: TGTGCCAGCAGAGGGACAGGGGGTGACTACACCTTC. Translation: CASRGTGGDYTF.

This sequence joins TRBV19 and TRBJ2-1; 8 bases line up with TRBD1. The CDR3 has 17 residues. The V and J ends lost 3 bases and 6 bases, in that order; junction bases with no gene match: 13. CDR1 is LNHDA, CDR2 SQIVND, per germline (reference sequence). The CDR3 sequence is CASSIFRAGQGRNEQFF. CDR3 nucleotides: TGTGCCAGTAGTATCTTCCGGGCCGGACAGGGCCGCAATGAGCAGTTCTTC. Combining the CDR3 with reference TRBV19 and TRBJ2-1 gives the whole variable domain DGGITQSPKYLFRKEGQNVTLSCEQNLNHDAMYWYRQDPGQGLRLIYYSQIVNDFQKGDIAEGYSVSREKKESFPLTVTSAQKNPTAFYLCASSIFRAGQGRNEQFFGPGTRLTVL.

This chain joins TRBV4-2 and TRBJ2-7; D is perhaps TRBD1 (9 bases). CDR1 and CDR2 (germline): LGHNA, YNFKEQ. V lost 4 bases and J lost 0, with 31 bases in between. The CDR3 consists of 21 residues. As DNA, the CDR3 is TGTGCCAGCAGCCTACTCAACCGGGACAGGGATCGAGCGGGAGCCTCCTACGAGCAGTACTTC. As protein: CASSLLNRDRDRAGASYEQYF.

The V and J genes are TRBV7-6 and TRBJ2-5; perhaps TRBD1 as D (5 bases). Trimming pared 1 base from V and 5 bases from J, leaving 14 bases between. The CDR3 sequence is 15 residues long. Germline CDR1 SGHVS, CDR2 FNYEAQ. This CDR3 reads CASSLGGPPRETQYF. Written as DNA, the CDR3 is TGTGCCAGCAGCTTAGGGGGCCCCCCACGGGAGACCCAGTACTTC. Looking up the rest from reference TRBV7-6 and TRBJ2-5 gives the full variable domain: GAGVSQSPRYKVTKRGQDVALRCDPISGHVSLYWYRQALGQGPEFLTYFNYEAQQDKSGLPNDRFSAERPEGSISTLTIQRTEQRDSAMYRCASSLGGPPRETQYFGPGTRLLVL.

V usage is TRBV28 and J usage is TRBJ1-2; no clear D gene. The length of the CDR3 is 11 residues. CDR1 is MDHEN, CDR2 SYDVKM, per germline. Between the trimmed V and J ends, which lost 6 bases and 8 bases, there was a span of 10 bases. CDR3 bases: TGTGCCAGCAGCCGCAATCGGGGCTACACCTTC. Translating gives CASSRNRGYTF.

This clone was seen just once. The chain carries TRBV28 and TRBJ1-4, with TRBD1 matching 8 bases. CDR1 and CDR2 from the germline V gene are MDHEN and SYDVKM. This CDR3 has 17 residues. The V segment lost 6 bases and the J segment 0 bases; nucleotides outside the gene matches: 9. The CDR3 DNA reads TGTGCCAGCAGCCCAAGGACAGGGAGTACAACTAATGAAAAACTGTTTTTT. Translated, it gives CASSPRTGSTTNEKLFF.

The chain couples TRBV10-3 to TRBJ2-5, with 8 bases that match TRBD2. The CDR3 extends over 13 amino acids. Trimming at V came to 0 bases and at J to 14 bases, leaving 8 bases not matched to a gene. Germline lookup yields CDR1 ENHRY and CDR2 SYGVKD. CDR3 coding DNA: TGTGCCATCAGTGAGTCGTCTCGGGGGGGAGATTACTTC. Translation gives CAISESSRGGDYF.

This clone came up once. V usage is TRBV5-1 and J usage is TRBJ1-2; 11 bases agree with TRBD1. The V segment lost 4 bases and the J segment 8 bases; nucleotides outside the gene matches: 7. CDR1 is SGHRS, CDR2 YFSETQ, per germline. The CDR3 is 14 residues long. CDR3 in amino acids: CASSGTGGIEGYTF. CDR3 sequence (DNA): TGCGCCAGCAGCGGGACAGGGGGGATTGAAGGCTACACCTTC.

The V gene is TRBV7-9, the J gene TRBJ1-1; TRBD1 matches at 7 bases. The CDR3 spans 15 residues. Trimming took 5 bases from V and 0 from J; bases not matched to a gene: 6. Germline CDR1 SEHNR, CDR2 FQNEAQ (reference sequence). The CDR3 DNA reads as TGTGCCAGCAGCCACGGGACAGACTTGAACACTGAAGCTTTCTTT. Its translation is CASSHGTDLNTEAFF.

The chain couples TRBV7-9 to TRBJ2-7; tentatively, D is TRBD2 (6 bases). The ends were cut back, 5 bases at V and 6 bases at J, with 11 bases in the middle. This CDR3 contains 12 residues. Germline lookup yields CDR1 SEHNR and CDR2 FQNEAQ (reference sequence). The CDR3 nucleotides read TGTGCCAGCAGCCTCGACGGGAGCGAGCAGTACTTC. It translates to CASSLDGSEQYF.

The chain links TRBV2 to TRBJ2-1, with TRBD2 matching 9 bases. This CDR3 has 15 residues. The germline CDR1 and CDR2 sequences are SNHLY and FYNNEI. Trimming took 4 bases from V and 0 from J; bases not matched to a gene: 1. This CDR3 reads CASSGLAVSYNEQFF. In DNA form, the CDR3 reads TGTGCCAGCAGTGGACTAGCGGTCTCCTACAATGAGCAGTTCTTC.